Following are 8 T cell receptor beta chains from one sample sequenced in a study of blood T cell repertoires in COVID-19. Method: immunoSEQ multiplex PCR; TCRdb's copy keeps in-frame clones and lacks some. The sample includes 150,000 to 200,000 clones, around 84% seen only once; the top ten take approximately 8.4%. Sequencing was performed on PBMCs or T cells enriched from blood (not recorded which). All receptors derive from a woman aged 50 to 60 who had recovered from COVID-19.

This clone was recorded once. This chain's CDR3 is CASSFGGSEDGYTF. The CDR3 DNA is TGTGCCAGCAGCTTCGGGGGAAGTGAGGATGGCTACACCTTC. The chain uses TRBV5-4 and TRBJ1-2, with D possibly being TRBD1 (5 bases). With 2 bases removed from V and 6 bases from J, the gap between germline ends came to 14 bases. This CDR3 has 14 amino acids. CDR1 is SGHNT and CDR2 is YYREEE in the germline V gene (reference sequence).

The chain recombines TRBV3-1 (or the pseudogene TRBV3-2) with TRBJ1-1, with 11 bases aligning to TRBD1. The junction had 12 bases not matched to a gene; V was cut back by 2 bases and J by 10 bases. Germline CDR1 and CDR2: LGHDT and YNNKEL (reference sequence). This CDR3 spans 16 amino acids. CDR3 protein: CASSQITPPGTGGAFF. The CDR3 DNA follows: TGTGCCAGCAGCCAAATCACACCCCCCGGGACAGGGGGAGCTTTCTTT.

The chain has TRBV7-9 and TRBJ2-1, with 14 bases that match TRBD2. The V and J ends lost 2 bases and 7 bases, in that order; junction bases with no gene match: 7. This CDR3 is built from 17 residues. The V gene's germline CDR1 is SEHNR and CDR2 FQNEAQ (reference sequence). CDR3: CASSLRGGTSGGNEQFF. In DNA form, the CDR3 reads TGTGCCAGCAGCTTACGGGGAGGGACTAGCGGGGGTAATGAGCAGTTCTTC.

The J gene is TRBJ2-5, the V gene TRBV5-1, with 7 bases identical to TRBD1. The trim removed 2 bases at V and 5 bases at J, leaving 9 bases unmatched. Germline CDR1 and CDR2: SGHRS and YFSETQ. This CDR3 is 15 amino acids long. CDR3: CASSFRGGEGETQYF. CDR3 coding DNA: TGCGCCAGCAGCTTCAGAGGGGGCGAGGGGGAGACCCAGTACTTC.

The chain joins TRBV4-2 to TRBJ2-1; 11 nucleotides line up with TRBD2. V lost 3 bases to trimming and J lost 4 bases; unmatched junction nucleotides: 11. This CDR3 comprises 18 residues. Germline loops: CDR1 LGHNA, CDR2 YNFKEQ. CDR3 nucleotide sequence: TGTGCCAGCAGCCAGAACCCAATGGCTAGCGGGGGGTACAATGAGCAGTTCTTC. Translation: CASSQNPMASGGYNEQFF.

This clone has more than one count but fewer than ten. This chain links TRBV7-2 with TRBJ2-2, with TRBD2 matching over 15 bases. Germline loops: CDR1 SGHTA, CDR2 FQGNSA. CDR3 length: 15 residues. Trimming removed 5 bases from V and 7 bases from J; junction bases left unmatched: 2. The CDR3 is CASSGTSGGFGELFF. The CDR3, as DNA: TGTGCCAGCAGCGGGACTAGCGGGGGGTTCGGGGAGCTGTTTTTT.

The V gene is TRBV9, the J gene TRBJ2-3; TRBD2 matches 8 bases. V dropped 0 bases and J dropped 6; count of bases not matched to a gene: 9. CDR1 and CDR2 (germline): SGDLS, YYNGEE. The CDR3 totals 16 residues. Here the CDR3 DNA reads TGTGCCAGCAGCGTAGTCGGGGTAGCGGGATTTGATACGCAGTATTTT. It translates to CASSVVGVAGFDTQYF.

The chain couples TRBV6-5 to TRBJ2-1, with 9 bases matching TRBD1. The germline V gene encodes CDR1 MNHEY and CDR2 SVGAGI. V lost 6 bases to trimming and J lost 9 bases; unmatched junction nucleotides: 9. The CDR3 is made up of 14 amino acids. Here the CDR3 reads CASRPDRGWGEQFF. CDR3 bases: TGTGCCAGCAGACCGGACAGGGGATGGGGTGAGCAGTTCTTC.